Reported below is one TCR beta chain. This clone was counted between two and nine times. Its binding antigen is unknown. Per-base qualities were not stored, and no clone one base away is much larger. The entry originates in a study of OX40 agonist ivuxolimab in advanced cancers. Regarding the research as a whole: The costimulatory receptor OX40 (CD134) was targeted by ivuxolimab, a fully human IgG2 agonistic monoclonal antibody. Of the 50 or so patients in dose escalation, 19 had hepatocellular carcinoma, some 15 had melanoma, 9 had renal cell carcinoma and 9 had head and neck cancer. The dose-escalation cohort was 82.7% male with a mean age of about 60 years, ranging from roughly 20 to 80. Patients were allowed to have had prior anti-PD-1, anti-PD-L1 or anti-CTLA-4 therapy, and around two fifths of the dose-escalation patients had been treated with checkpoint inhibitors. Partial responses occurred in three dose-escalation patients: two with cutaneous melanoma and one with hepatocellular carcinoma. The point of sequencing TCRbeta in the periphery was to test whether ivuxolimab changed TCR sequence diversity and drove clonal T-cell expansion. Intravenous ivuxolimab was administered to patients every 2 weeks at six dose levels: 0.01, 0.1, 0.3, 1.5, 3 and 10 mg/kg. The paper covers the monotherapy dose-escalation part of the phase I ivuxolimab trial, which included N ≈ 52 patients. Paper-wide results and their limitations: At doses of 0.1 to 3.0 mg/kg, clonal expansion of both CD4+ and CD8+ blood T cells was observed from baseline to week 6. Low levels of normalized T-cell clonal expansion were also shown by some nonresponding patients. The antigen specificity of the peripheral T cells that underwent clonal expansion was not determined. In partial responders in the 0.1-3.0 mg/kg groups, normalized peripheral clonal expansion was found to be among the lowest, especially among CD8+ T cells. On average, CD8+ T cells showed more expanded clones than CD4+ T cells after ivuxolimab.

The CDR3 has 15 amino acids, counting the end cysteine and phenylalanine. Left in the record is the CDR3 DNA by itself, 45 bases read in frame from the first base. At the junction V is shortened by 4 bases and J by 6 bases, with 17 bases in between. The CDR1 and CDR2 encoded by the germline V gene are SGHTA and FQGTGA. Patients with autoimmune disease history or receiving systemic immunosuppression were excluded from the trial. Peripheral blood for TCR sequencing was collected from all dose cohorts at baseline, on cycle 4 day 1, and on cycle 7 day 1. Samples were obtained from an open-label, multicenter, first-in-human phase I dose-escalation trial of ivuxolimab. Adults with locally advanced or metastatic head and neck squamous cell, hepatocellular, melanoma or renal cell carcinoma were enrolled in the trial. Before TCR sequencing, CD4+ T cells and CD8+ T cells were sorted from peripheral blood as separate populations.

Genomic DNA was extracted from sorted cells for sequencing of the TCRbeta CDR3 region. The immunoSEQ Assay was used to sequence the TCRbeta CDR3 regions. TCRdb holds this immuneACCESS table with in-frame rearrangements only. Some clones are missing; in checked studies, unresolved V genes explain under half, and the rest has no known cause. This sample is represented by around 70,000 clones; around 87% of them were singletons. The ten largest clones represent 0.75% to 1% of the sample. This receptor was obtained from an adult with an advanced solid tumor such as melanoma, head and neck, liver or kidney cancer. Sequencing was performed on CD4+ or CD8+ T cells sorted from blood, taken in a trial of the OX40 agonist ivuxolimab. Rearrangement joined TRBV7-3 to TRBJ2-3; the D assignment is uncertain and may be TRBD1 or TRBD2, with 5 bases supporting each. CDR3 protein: CASSSAGTRQDTQYF. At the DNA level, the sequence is TGTGCCAGCAGCTCGGCCGGGACCCGGCAGGATACGCAGTATTTT.